Included here is one T cell receptor beta chain sequence, with context. While infection was still active, Seattle patients were enrolled and then followed longitudinally. The V gene end was trimmed by 0 bases and the J gene end by 4 bases; junction bases not matched to a gene: 2. The germline V gene encodes CDR1 KGHSH and CDR2 LQKENI. The CDR3 totals 15 residues. The data stem from a study of blood T cell repertoires in COVID-19. For the study at large: COVID-19 samples, acute and convalescent, were from the United States, Italy and Spain. Sources were T cells, B-cell-depleted T cells, or PBMCs; the material itself was cDNA or gDNA.

In the original workflow: Estimation of nucleated cell counts was performed using reference gene primer amplification. The method was immunoSEQ multiplex PCR; TCRdb's version includes in-frame clones alone and lacks a portion of them. V and J calls and clone size are copied from that table; D and trimming were computed from the DNA. The table lists some 300,000 clones, about 88% of them singletons. The clonotype originates from an older woman with COVID-19, enrolled during active disease. The specimen was peripheral blood. The chain uses TRBV18 and TRBJ2-2, with 7 bases matching TRBD2. The CDR3 protein is CASSPPGGTTGELFF. In nucleotides, the CDR3 is TGTGCCAGCTCACCACCCGGGGGGACCACCGGGGAGCTGTTTTTT.